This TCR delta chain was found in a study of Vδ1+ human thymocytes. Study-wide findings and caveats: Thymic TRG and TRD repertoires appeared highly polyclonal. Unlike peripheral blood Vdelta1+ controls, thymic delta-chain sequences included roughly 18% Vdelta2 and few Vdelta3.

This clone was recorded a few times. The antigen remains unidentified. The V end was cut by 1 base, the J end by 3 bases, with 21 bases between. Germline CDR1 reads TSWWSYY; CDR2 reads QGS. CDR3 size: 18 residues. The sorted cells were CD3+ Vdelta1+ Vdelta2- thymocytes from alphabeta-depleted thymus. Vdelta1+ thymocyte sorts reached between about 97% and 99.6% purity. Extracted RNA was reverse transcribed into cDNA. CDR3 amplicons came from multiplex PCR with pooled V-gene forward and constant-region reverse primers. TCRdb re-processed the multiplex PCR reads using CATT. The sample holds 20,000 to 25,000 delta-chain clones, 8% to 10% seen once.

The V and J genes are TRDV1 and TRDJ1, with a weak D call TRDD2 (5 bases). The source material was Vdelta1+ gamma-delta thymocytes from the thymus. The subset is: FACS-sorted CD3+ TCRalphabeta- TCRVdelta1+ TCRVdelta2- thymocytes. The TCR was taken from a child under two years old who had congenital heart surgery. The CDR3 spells CALGEPDPPFSLADKLIF. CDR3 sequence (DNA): TGTGCTCTTGGGGAACCCGACCCCCCCTTCTCTCTGGCCGATAAACTCATCTTT.